Sequencing of this T cell receptor beta chain was carried out in a study of CD8 T cells in ankylosing spondylitis. Broader study findings: There was a TCR beta motif, made of several highly homologous variants, that appeared characteristic of ankylosing spondylitis blood.

Quantitative 5'-RACE with molecular barcodes produced the TCR beta libraries. TCRdb used MiXCR to reprocess the 5' RACE reads, holding one entry per CDR3 protein. The data show some 200,000 distinct CDR3 sequences, with approximately 7.4% seen just once and about 14% held by the top ten. This CDR3 region has 15 residues. Germline assignment: CDR1 LGHNA and CDR2 YSLEER. Losses at the gene ends were 0 bases for V and 5 bases for J; bases not matched to a gene: 1. This clonotype was recorded many times. Its antigen is as yet unknown. The chain links TRBV4-3 to TRBJ2-2; the match to TRBD1 covers 9 bases. Sequenced material: blood, either unsorted or a sorted T cell fraction (not recorded which). The receptor's source is a male donor with ankylosing spondylitis. Written as DNA, the CDR3 is TGCGCCAGCAGCCAAGATGACAGGGGGACCGGGGAGCTGTTTTTT. Translated: CASSQDDRGTGELFF.